This TCR beta chain is from a study of T cell repertoires in cytomegalovirus infection (dated by TCRdb to about 2019). With respect to the entire study: Because public TCR beta signatures pointed to carriage of CMV infection together with the matching HLA type, the HLA type of each donor mattered for the analysis. What the authors observed across the whole study: In the ex vivo response, HLA-C-restricted CMV-specific TCR beta clonotypes were dominant, and in two of eight donors the single most frequent clonotype came from this HLA-C-restricted group. Carriers of CMV infection plus the relevant HLA type were discriminated by the cumulative frequency of public TCR beta family members in the study cohort and in an independent roughly 350-donor cohort.

Concerning this clonotype itself: Its cognate antigen has yet to be identified. There are no base qualities to consult, and no much larger clone falls within one base.

V drops 2 bases and J drops 4 bases, leaving 12 bases in between. The germline V gene (reference sequence) sets CDR1 to LNHDA and CDR2 to SQIVND. Inclusive of the bounding cysteine and phenylalanine, the CDR3 is 15 residues long. Only CDR3 DNA is held: 45 bases, read in frame from base 1. These reads were obtained on an Illumina HiSeq 1500. The public reads were run again by TCRdb, first through fastp at Q25 and then through MiXCR, and only productive beta chains were kept. Every entry covers one CDR3 protein and lists the most common genes and DNA from its rows. The sample includes about 490,000 distinct CDR3 sequences, with 16% observed a single time. Roughly a quarter of the sample is in the top ten clones.

Source material: CD8+ T cells from PBMCs. The sequence joins TRBV19 to TRBJ1-5, with the D gene uncertain. This TCR came from a human donor in good health (CMV status not recorded). Some clones in this sample may be carry-over from other donors' samples. The CDR3 protein is CASSISFRPNQPQHF. The nucleotide sequence reads TGTGCCAGTAGTATATCTTTCAGGCCGAATCAGCCCCAGCATTTT. Reference TRBV19 and TRBJ1-5 genes cover what lies past the CDR3, so the full variable domain is DGGITQSPKYLFRKEGQNVTLSCEQNLNHDAMYWYRQDPGQGLRLIYYSQIVNDFQKGDIAEGYSVSREKKESFPLTVTSAQKNPTAFYLCASSISFRPNQPQHFGDGTRLSIL.